This T cell receptor beta chain derives from a study of T cell responses to AZD1222 COVID-19 vaccine. Study-level background: Some second doses came at about 4 weeks and others at about 12 weeks; these were pooled. Findings and caveats of the study: Possibly, clonal diversity was underestimated; donors were largely white British and included more females. Across the whole spike, CD4 TCRs peaked at regions 160-218 and 743-854.

Sequenced by immunoSEQ multiplex PCR; TCRdb stores in-frame clones only, minus some. The table includes 90,000 to 120,000 clones, 92% detected once. Comments on this clone: The antigen is unknown.

The sequence was collected from an adult in good health. The source was peripheral blood, collected on day 0 of AZD1222 vaccination.

The CDR3 DNA sequence: TGTGCCAGCAGTGAGGCCGCCACGACTAATGAAAAACTGTTTTTT. This gives the protein CASSEAATTNEKLFF. V usage is TRBV25-1 and J usage is TRBJ1-4, with D uncertain. Trimming removed 3 bases from V and 2 bases from J, with 10 bases in between. This CDR3 has 15 residues. Germline lookup yields CDR1 MGHDK and CDR2 SYGVNS.